This TCR beta chain was obtained from a study of T cell clonality in common variable immunodeficiency. Overall study findings and caveats: Common variable immunodeficiency TCR beta sequences reportedly had fewer deletions and N-nucleotide insertions.

The CDR3 length is 17 residues. V was pared by 3 bases and J by 5 bases, with 8 bases of the junction left unmatched. The germline CDR1 and CDR2 sequences are SGHTA and FQGTGA. With regard to this clone: Its antigen is currently unknown. Read coverage stops 3 residues before the CDR3 terminus; the germline J gene supplies the remainder.

Control and CVID samples contributed equal amounts of genomic DNA. Assay: immunoSEQ multiplex PCR; the TCRdb copy retains only in-frame clones and omits some. The ten most abundant clones cover around 4.7% of a sample with about 15,000 clones. Each donor provided about 4.5 to 9 ml of heparinized whole blood. This chain links TRBV7-3 with TRBJ2-3, with 13 bases aligning to TRBD2. The sequence was obtained from a human donor with common variable immunodeficiency. Sequences were obtained from peripheral blood mononuclear cells. Incomplete CDR3 DNA: TGTGCCAGCAGCTTTTCTCGGACTAGCGGGAGTGAAGATACG. It specifies CASSFSRTSGSEDT. The complete CDR3 protein is CASSFSRTSGSEDTQYF.